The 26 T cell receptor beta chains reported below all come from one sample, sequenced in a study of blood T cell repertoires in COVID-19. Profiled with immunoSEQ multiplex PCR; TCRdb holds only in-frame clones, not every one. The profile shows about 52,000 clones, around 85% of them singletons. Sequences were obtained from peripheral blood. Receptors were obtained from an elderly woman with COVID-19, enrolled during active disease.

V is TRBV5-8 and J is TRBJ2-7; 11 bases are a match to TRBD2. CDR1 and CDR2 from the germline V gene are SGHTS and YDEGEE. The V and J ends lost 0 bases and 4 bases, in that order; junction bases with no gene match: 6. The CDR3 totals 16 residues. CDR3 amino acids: CASSLELLAGAYEQYF. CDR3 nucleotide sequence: TGTGCCAGCAGCTTGGAGTTACTAGCGGGAGCTTACGAGCAGTACTTC.

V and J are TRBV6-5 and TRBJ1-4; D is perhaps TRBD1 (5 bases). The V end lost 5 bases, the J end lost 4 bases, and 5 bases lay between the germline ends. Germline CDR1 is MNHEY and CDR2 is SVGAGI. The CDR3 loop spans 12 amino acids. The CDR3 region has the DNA TGTGCCAGCAGTCAGGGTAATGAAAAACTGTTTTTT. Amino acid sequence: CASSQGNEKLFF.

CDR3 sequence (DNA): TGTGCCACCAGCAGAGGGGTAGCGGGAGACAAAAATGAGCAGTTCTTC. It specifies CATSRGVAGDKNEQFF. The chain links TRBV15 to TRBJ2-1, with 9 bases aligning to TRBD2. This CDR3 has 16 amino acids. V dropped 1 base and J dropped 7; count of bases not matched to a gene: 8. The V gene's germline CDR1 is LNHNV and CDR2 YYDKDF (reference sequence).

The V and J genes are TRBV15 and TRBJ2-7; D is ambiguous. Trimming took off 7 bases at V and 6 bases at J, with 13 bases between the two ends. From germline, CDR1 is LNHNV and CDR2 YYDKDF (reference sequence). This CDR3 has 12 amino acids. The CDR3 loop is CATTGRLSEQYF. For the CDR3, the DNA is TGTGCCACCACCGGCAGGCTCAGCGAGCAGTACTTC.

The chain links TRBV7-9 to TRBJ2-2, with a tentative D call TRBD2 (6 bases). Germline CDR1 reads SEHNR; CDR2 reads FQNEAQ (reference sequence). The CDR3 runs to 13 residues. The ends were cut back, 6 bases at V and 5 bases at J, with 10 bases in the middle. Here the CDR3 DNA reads TGTGCCAGCAGTGCGGGGACGACCGGGGAGCTGTTTTTT. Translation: CASSAGTTGELFF.

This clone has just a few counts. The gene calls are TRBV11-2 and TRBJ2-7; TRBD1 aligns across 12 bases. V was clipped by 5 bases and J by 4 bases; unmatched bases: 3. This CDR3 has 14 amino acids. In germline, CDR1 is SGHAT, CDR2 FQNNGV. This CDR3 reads CASSTGQGAYEQYF. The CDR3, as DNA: TGTGCCAGCAGCACGGGACAGGGGGCATACGAGCAGTACTTC.

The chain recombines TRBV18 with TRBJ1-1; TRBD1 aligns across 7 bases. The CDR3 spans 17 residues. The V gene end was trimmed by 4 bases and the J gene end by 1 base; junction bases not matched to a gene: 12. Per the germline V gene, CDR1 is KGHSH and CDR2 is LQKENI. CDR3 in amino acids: CASSLLRTGGTNTEAFF. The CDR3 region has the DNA TGTGCCAGCTCACTCCTCCGGACAGGCGGAACGAACACTGAAGCTTTCTTT.

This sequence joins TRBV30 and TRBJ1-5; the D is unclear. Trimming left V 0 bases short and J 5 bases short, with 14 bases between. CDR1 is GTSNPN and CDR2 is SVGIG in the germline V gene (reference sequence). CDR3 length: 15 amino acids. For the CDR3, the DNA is TGTGCCTGGAGTGTAGGAATAAACGGGGATCAGCCCCAGCATTTT. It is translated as CAWSVGINGDQPQHF.

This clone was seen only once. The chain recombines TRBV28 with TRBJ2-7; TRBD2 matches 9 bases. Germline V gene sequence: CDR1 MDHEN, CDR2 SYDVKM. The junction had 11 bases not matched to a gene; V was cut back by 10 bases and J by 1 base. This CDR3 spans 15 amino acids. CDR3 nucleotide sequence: TGTGCCACTTATCTTAGCGGGGGCGGATCCTACGAGCAGTACTTC. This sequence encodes CATYLSGGGSYEQYF.

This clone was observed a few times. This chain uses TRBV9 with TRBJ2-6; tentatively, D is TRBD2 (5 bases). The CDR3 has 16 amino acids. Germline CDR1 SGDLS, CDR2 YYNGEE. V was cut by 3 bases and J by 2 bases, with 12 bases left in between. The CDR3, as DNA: TGTGCCAGCAGCGGGACTTTGTGGCCTGGGGCCAACGTCCTGACTTTC. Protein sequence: CASSGTLWPGANVLTF.

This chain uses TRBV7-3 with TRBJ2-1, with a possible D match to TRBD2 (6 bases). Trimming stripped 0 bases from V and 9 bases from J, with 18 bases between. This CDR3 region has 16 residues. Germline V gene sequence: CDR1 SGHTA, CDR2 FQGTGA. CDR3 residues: CASSLTSGSGRGEQFF. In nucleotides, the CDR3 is TGTGCCAGCAGCTTAACTAGCGGTAGTGGGCGGGGTGAGCAGTTCTTC.

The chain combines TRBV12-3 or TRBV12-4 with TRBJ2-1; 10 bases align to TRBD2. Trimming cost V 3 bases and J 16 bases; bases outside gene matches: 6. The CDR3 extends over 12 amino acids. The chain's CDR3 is CASSFGLADYFF. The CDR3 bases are TGTGCCAGCAGTTTCGGACTAGCGGACTATTTCTTC.

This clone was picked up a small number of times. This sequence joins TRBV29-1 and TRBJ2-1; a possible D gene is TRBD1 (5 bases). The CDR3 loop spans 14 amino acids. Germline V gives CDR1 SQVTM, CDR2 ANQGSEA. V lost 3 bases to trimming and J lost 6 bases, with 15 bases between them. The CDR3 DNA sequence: TGCAGCGTTGATCGGGCGGACAAAATCAATGAGCAGTTCTTC. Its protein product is CSVDRADKINEQFF.

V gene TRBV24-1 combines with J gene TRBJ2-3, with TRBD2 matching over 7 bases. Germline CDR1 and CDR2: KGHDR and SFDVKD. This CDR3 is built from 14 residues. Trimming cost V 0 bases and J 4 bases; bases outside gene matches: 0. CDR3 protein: CATSDLRGADTQYF. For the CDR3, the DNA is TGTGCCACCAGTGATTTGCGGGGGGCAGATACGCAGTATTTT.

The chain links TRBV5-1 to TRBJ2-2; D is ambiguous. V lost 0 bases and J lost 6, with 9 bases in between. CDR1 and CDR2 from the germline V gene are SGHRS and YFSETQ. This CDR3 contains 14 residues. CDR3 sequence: CASSLVETPGELFF. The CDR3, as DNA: TGCGCCAGCAGCTTGGTGGAGACCCCCGGGGAGCTGTTTTTT.

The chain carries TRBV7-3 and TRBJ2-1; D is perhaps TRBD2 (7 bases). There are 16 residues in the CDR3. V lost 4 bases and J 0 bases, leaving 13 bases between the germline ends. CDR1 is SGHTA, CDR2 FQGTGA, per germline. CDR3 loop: CASSSRGGSSYNEQFF. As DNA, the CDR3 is TGTGCCAGCAGCTCCAGGGGCGGGAGCTCCTACAATGAGCAGTTCTTC.

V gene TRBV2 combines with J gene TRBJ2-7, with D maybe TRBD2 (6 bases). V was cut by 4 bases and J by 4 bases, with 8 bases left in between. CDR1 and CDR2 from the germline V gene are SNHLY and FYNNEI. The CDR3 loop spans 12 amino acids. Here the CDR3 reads CASSAEGYEQYF. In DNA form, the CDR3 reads TGTGCCAGCAGTGCGGAGGGGTACGAGCAGTACTTC.

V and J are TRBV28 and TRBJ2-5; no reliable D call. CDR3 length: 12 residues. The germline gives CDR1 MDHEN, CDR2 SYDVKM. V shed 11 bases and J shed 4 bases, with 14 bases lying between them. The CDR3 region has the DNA TGTGCCTCCTACGGAGTAGGAGAGACCCAGTACTTC. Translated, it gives CASYGVGETQYF.

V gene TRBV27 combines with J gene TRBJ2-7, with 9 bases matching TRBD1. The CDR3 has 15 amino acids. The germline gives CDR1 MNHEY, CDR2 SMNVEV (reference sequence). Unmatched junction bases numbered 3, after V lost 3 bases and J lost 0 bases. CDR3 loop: CASSLGQGYSYEQYF. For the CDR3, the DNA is TGTGCCAGCAGTTTGGGACAGGGCTACTCCTACGAGCAGTACTTC.

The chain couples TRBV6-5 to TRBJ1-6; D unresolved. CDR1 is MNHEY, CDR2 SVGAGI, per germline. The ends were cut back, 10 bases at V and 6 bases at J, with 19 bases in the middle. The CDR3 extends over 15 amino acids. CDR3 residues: CATPGDWTANSPLHF. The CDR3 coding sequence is TGTGCCACTCCCGGGGATTGGACGGCTAATTCACCCCTCCACTTT.

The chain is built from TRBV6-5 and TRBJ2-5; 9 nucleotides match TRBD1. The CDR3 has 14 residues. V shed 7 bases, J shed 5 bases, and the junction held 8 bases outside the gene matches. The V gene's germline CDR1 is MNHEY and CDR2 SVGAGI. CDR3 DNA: TGTGCCAGCAAATCACAGGGGGCCGGGGAGACCCAGTACTTC. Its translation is CASKSQGAGETQYF.

The CDR3 is CASSLGLAGGEQYF. As DNA, the CDR3 is TGTGCCAGCAGCCTGGGACTAGCGGGAGGCGAGCAGTACTTC. The V and J genes are TRBV14 and TRBJ2-7; 15 bases line up with TRBD2. The CDR3 consists of 14 residues. Germline trimming cut 4 bases from V and 6 bases from J; bases unmatched to any gene: 1. The V gene's germline CDR1 is SGHDN and CDR2 FVKESK.

CDR3 protein: CASSLSFAQGTYEQYF. CDR3 in DNA: TGTGCCAGCAGTTTATCATTCGCCCAGGGAACCTACGAGCAGTACTTC. V and J are TRBV27 and TRBJ2-7; D might be TRBD1 (5 bases). Trimming shortened V by 0 bases and J by 2 bases, and 14 bases separated the two germline ends. The CDR3 length is 16 residues. From germline, CDR1 is MNHEY and CDR2 SMNVEV (reference sequence).

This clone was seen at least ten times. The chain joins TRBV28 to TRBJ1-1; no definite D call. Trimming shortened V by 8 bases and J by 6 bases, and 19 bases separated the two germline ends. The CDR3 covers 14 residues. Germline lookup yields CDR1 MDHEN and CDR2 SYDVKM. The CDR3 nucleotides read TGTGCCAGCCTCCAGCTATACCTGAGCGCTGAAGCTTTCTTT. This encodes CASLQLYLSAEAFF.

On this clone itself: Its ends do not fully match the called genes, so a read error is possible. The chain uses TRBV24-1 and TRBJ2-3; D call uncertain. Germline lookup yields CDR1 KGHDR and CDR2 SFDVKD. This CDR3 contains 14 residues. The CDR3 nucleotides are TGTGCCACCAGTGATTCCGTAGTAACAGATGCGCAGTATTTT. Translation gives CATSDSVVTDAQYF.

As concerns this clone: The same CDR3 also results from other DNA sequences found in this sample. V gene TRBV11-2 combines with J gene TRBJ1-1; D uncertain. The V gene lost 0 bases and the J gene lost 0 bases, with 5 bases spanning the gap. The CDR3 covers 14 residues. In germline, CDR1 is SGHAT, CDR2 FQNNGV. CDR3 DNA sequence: TGTGCCAGCAGCTTAGACCAGGTGAACACTGAAGCTTTCTTT. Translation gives CASSLDQVNTEAFF.